This T cell receptor beta chain came from a study of T cell repertoires in cytomegalovirus infection. Looking at the study overall: HLA-B-restricted CMV epitopes that are well studied were used alongside recently identified HLA-C-restricted ones. In public TCR beta signatures, there were indications of both CMV infection and matching HLA type.

Per germline, CDR1 SGHVS and CDR2 FNYEAQ. The CDR3 loop spans 16 amino acids. V lost 0 bases, J lost 5 bases, and 14 bases lay in between. This clonotype was seen repeatedly, ten times or more. Antigen unknown. TCRdb analysed the reads with MiXCR anew, one entry per CDR3 protein. Of about 830,000 distinct CDR3 sequences in the sample, approximately 30% were seen once. Study-wide findings and caveats: CMV carriers having the relevant HLA were flagged by cumulative public TCR beta family frequency. The ex vivo response showed dominance by HLA-C-restricted CMV-specific TCR beta clonotypes.

This clonotype originated in a human donor in good health (CMV status not recorded). Some clones in this sample may be carry-over from other donors' samples. V gene TRBV7-6 combines with J gene TRBJ2-1, with a possible D match to TRBD2 (7 bases). Material: cultured CD8+ T cells from PBMCs, obtained from culture after CMV antigen stimulation. For the CDR3, the DNA is TGTGCCAGCAGCTTAGCGGGGGGGCCGCTAAACAATGAGCAGTTCTTC. Protein sequence: CASSLAGGPLNNEQFF.